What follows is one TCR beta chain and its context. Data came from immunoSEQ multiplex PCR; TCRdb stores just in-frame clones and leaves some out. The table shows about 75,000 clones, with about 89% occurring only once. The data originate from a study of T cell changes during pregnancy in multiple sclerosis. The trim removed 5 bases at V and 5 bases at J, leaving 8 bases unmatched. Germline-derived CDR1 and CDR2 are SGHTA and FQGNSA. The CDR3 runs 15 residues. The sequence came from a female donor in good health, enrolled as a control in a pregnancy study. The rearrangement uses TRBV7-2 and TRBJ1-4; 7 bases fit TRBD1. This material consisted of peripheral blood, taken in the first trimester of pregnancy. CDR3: CASSQGGTVNEKLFF. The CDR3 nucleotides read TGTGCCAGCAGCCAAGGCGGGACAGTAAATGAAAAACTGTTTTTT.